This T cell receptor (beta chain) comes out of a study of T cell changes during pregnancy in multiple sclerosis. CDR1 and CDR2 (germline): KGHSH, LQKENI. Trimming removed 6 bases at V and 6 bases at J, with 15 bases between. The CDR3 sequence is 13 residues long. Clones were sequenced by immunoSEQ multiplex PCR, and TCRdb holds only the in-frame ones, with some missing. The table lists around 35,000 clones, over 90% of them singletons. In the case of this clone: Other nucleotide sequences in the sample specify the same CDR3.

Sample: CD4+ T cells from peripheral blood mononuclear cells, taken in the third trimester of pregnancy. This receptor was taken from a female donor in good health, enrolled as a control in a pregnancy study. The rearrangement uses TRBV18 and TRBJ2-7; a possible D gene is TRBD1 (6 bases). The CDR3 here is CASSPNTGREQYF. The CDR3 DNA follows: TGTGCCAGCTCCCCCAACACAGGGCGCGAGCAGTACTTC.